This record concerns one TCR beta chain sequence. This clone was seen just once. It lacks a known antigen. One end of the junction varies from germline; a read error may be responsible. These data originate in a study of graft-versus-host responses after intestinal transplantation (dated by TCRdb to 2020 to 2022). At the level of the whole study: Multivisceral, liver-intestinal, or isolated intestinal transplants were received by the recipients. Anti-thymocyte globulin induction was given to all recipients, followed by maintenance tacrolimus and steroids for approximately three years. Bulk TCR-beta CDR3 sequencing was used to track graft-versus-host and host-versus-graft alloreactive T cell clones in the graft, circulation and bone marrow after intestinal transplantation. Alloreactive clones were identified by sequencing pre-transplant mixed lymphocyte reaction products and comparing them with unstimulated pre-transplant donor and recipient T cells. Instead of going to the commercial service, samples from a few later patients were sequenced in-house on an Illumina MiSeq and processed with MiXCR. A peak of at least 4% donor T cells among recipient peripheral blood mononuclear cells was the definition used for donor T cell macrochimerism. Of the roughly 24 intestinal transplant recipients enrolled in the cohort, one of whom was a retransplant, a few patients without pretransplant specimens were excluded. What the authors observed across the whole study: The conclusions were limited by the relatively low number and heterogeneity of the intestinal transplant patients. Patients with donor T cell macrochimerism had high GvH to HvG T cell clonal ratios in their allografts. Early after transplant, peak levels of circulating GvH clones were associated with declines in HvG clones. GvH clones were detected in recipient bone marrow, and some of these GvH clones were observed earlier in ileal mucosa or blood, consistent with an intestinal mucosal origin.

The time point label on this specimen signifies: cells obtained before transplantation from donor or recipient. CD3+CD4+ and CD3+CD8+ populations were FACS-sorted from unstimulated pre-transplant donor and recipient cells taken from spleen or lymph nodes. Library method: the immunoSEQ multiplex PCR assay. In most patients, genomic DNA was isolated using the Qiagen DNeasy Blood and Tissue Kit and sent frozen to Adaptive Biotechnologies for TCR sequencing. For most patients, genomic DNA was subjected to high-throughput TCR-beta CDR3 sequencing by Adaptive Biotechnologies. Processing in the source paper ran as follows. Adaptive's ImmunoSEQ software supplied the TCR sequencing data for 15 to 20 patients, while MiXCR and VDJtools were used to process three other patients. CD4 versus CD8 sorting errors were corrected by removing sequences found in both subsets at a frequency ratio below 5:1. CDR3 nucleotide sequences shared between donor and recipient were removed because their origin could not be assigned. To count as alloreactive, a clone needed at least 2-fold expansion over unstimulated cells and a minimum CFSE-low frequency of 0.002% (template counts) or 0.001% (read counts). Mappable clones were those detected in sequenced pre-transplant spleen, lymph node, or MLR CFSE-low populations of the donor or recipient. The cumulative frequency of alloreactive clones was calculated as a percentage of all sequences, weighted by copy number. In TCRdb, the immuneACCESS table is reduced to in-frame sequences with V and J assigned. These tables do not hold every clone; where another copy was compared, an unresolved V gene accounts for under half, and the others remain unexplained. V and J calls and clone size follow that table, whereas D and trimming were derived from the DNA. The sample table contains tens of thousands of clones; only one count was recorded for about 95% of them. The ten most abundant clones make up more than 0.15% of the sample.

The CDR3 measures 13 amino acids from cysteine to phenylalanine. Kept here is only the CDR3 DNA, which spans 39 bases and is read in frame from base 1. Per the germline V gene (reference sequence), MNHNY is the CDR1 and SVGAGI is the CDR2. Sequenced material: unstimulated CD4+ T cells sorted from spleen or lymph node cells, taken before transplant. This clonotype was sampled from a human donor who was the organ donor for an intestinal transplant. The chain couples TRBV6-6 to TRBJ1-2; 7 bases in between match TRBD1. This receptor has the CDR3 CASSYGIERGPAF. The DNA is TGTGCCAGCAGTTACGGGATAGAGAGGGGGCCGGCCTTC.